This T cell receptor (beta chain) originates from a study of T-cell memory formation after mild COVID-19. One entry per CDR3 protein, called by TCRdb with MiXCR from the 5' RACE reads. The sample shows 200,000 to 250,000 distinct CDR3 sequences, roughly 10% of them seen only once. Germline values: CDR1 DFQATT, CDR2 SNEGSKA (reference sequence). This CDR3 contains 14 residues. J gave up 5 bases and V 3 bases, and 7 bases lay outside the gene matches. Only a few counts were recorded for this clonotype. The rearrangement links TRBV20-1 to TRBJ2-3, with 8 bases that match TRBD1. The receptor comes from a man aged 18 to 29 who had mild COVID-19 (a few samples of this study predate the infection). Cell type and time point are not known. What was sequenced was PBMCs or a T cell subset sorted from them (not recorded which). This chain's CDR3 is CSARDRVGEDTQYF. CDR3 coding DNA: TGCAGTGCTAGGGACAGGGTGGGGGAAGATACGCAGTATTTT.